A selection of T cell receptor beta chains follows, all from one sample in a study of blood T cells in healthy people across ages. TCRdb called the 5' RACE reads again in MiXCR, with one record for every CDR3 protein. Here the sample spans 730,000 or so distinct CDR3 sequences, about 42% being singletons. Sequencing was done on a sample of blood. All receptors derive from a woman between 55 and 75 years old in good health. Both conserved end residues are part of each CDR3. A D gene is named only where the DNA matches it firmly. The size of a clone is reported for some rows only, either as once, few or many, or as a class for expanded clones.

len	d_gene	v_gene	abundance	j_gene	CDR3aa	CDR3nt
16	TRBD2	TRBV7-9	few	TRBJ2-7	CASSLATSGGGIEQYF	TGTGCCAGCAGCTTAGCGACTAGCGGGGGAGGGATCGAGCAGTACTTC
15	TRBD2	TRBV5-1	few	TRBJ2-1	CASSSLAGLRNEQFF	TGCGCCAGCAGCTCGCTAGCGGGATTGAGAAATGAGCAGTTCTTC
16	NA	TRBV5-1	once	TRBJ2-2	CASSLASGTNTGELFF	TGCGCCAGCAGCTTGGCCTCAGGGACGAACACCGGGGAGCTGTTTTTT
14	NA	TRBV10-1	NA	TRBJ2-7	CASSEDLVVYEQYF	TGCGCCAGCAGTGAGGACTTGGTTGTCTACGAGCAGTACTTC
14	NA	TRBV28	NA	TRBJ1-1	CASSLGRGYTEAFF	TGTGCCAGCAGTCTTGGACGGGGGTACACTGAAGCTTTCTTT
14	TRBD1	TRBV6-5	few	TRBJ1-5	CASSETGVNQPQHF	TGTGCCAGCAGTGAGACAGGGGTCAATCAGCCCCAGCATTTT
16	TRBD2	TRBV29-1	NA	TRBJ2-2	CSVEGRGLAGVGELFF	TGCAGCGTTGAAGGTCGGGGACTAGCGGGAGTTGGGGAGCTGTTTTTT
15	TRBD2	TRBV7-6	NA	TRBJ2-1	CASSGTSGKGNEQFF	TGTGCCAGCAGCGGTACTAGCGGGAAGGGGAATGAGCAGTTCTTC
13	NA	TRBV12-3/TRBV12-4	NA	TRBJ1-5	CASSLINNQPQHF	TGTGCCAGCAGTTTAATCAACAATCAGCCCCAGCATTTT
18	TRBD2	TRBV9	NA	TRBJ2-1	CASSVSPGGGGNDNEQFF	TGTGCCAGCAGCGTATCACCCGGGGGCGGGGGGAACGACAATGAGCAGTTCTTC
15	NA	TRBV20-1	NA	TRBJ1-6	CSAPDSPIDNSPLHF	TGCAGTGCCCCGGACAGCCCGATAGATAATTCACCCCTCCACTTT
13	NA	TRBV7-2	many	TRBJ1-2	CASSPGPLYGYTF	TGTGCCAGCAGCCCGGGGCCCCTCTATGGCTACACCTTC
15	TRBD1	TRBV20-1	few	TRBJ2-5	CSARDPGTAQETQYF	TGCAGTGCTAGAGATCCCGGGACAGCACAAGAGACCCAGTACTTC
14	NA	TRBV27	NA	TRBJ1-1	CATRRGGENTEAFF	TGTGCCACCCGGCGGGGGGGGGAGAACACTGAAGCTTTCTTT
11	NA	TRBV11-1	few	TRBJ1-2	CASSLGQIYTF	TGTGCCAGCAGTCTCGGTCAGATCTACACCTTC
13	NA	TRBV12-3/TRBV12-4	NA	TRBJ2-2	CASSLGFIGELFF	TGTGCCAGCAGTTTAGGCTTTATAGGGGAGCTGTTTTTT
13	TRBD1	TRBV5-1	NA	TRBJ1-2	CASSLVWDRGYTF	TGCGCCAGCAGCTTGGTGTGGGACAGGGGCTACACCTTC
15	TRBD1	TRBV7-3	NA	TRBJ2-1	CASCQGQGGYNEQFF	TGTGCCAGCTGCCAGGGACAGGGAGGGTACAATGAGCAGTTCTTC
17	NA	TRBV9	few	TRBJ1-3	CASSVATGQLSGNTIYF	TGTGCCAGCAGCGTAGCTACAGGGCAGCTCTCTGGAAACACCATATATTTT
14	NA	TRBV12-3/TRBV12-4	few	TRBJ2-7	CASSLSTEPYEQYF	TGTGCCAGCAGTTTATCGACTGAACCCTACGAGCAGTACTTC
16	NA	TRBV7-3	NA	TRBJ2-5	CASSPGFGTHQETQYF	TGTGCCAGCAGCCCCGGATTTGGGACACATCAAGAGACCCAGTACTTC
11	NA	TRBV6-6	NA	TRBJ2-7	CASSTFYEQYF	TGTGCCAGCAGCACCTTTTACGAGCAGTACTTC
14	NA	TRBV10-3	many	TRBJ1-5	CATGTQNSNQPQHF	TGTGCCACGGGAACACAAAATAGCAATCAGCCCCAGCATTTT
19	NA	TRBV4-3	NA	TRBJ2-3	CASSQGSPRLGPITDTQYF	TGCGCCAGCAGCCAAGGATCCCCCCGACTGGGGCCCATCACAGATACGCAGTATTTT
15	NA	TRBV12-3/TRBV12-4	NA	TRBJ2-1	CASSLGQGLRHEQFF	TGTGCCAGCAGTTTGGGTCAGGGCCTTAGGCATGAGCAGTTCTTC
18	TRBD2	TRBV15	few	TRBJ2-3	CATSRDARGGVGTDTQYF	TGTGCCACCAGCAGAGATGCGCGCGGGGGGGTGGGCACAGATACGCAGTATTTT
13	NA	TRBV24-1	few	TRBJ2-7	CATSDLGTYEQYF	TGTGCCACCAGTGATCTGGGCACCTACGAGCAGTACTTC
19	TRBD1	TRBV20-1	many	TRBJ2-3	CSARDFRLGTGVFTDTQYF	TGCAGTGCTAGAGACTTTCGACTGGGGACAGGAGTTTTCACAGATACGCAGTATTTT
16	TRBD1	TRBV4-1	few	TRBJ1-1	CASSPQAGGVNTEAFF	TGCGCCAGCAGCCCCCAGGCAGGGGGGGTGAACACTGAAGCTTTCTTT
16	TRBD2	TRBV3-1	NA	TRBJ2-1	CASSRRAGESYNEQFF	TGTGCCAGCAGCCGGCGAGCGGGAGAATCCTACAATGAGCAGTTCTTC
15	TRBD1	TRBV7-3	NA	TRBJ2-7	CASSPGQPHSYEQYF	TGTGCCAGCAGCCCGGGACAGCCGCACTCCTACGAGCAGTACTTC
16	TRBD2	TRBV20-1	once	TRBJ2-3	CSARPTSGRFTDTQYF	TGCAGTGCTAGACCAACTAGCGGGAGGTTCACAGATACGCAGTATTTT
14	TRBD1	TRBV11-2	many	TRBJ2-5	CASSRQGLEETQYF	TGTGCCAGCAGCAGACAGGGTTTAGAAGAGACCCAGTACTTC
13	NA	TRBV20-1	NA	TRBJ1-1	CSAPGHPNTEAFF	TGCAGTGCGCCGGGACACCCGAACACTGAAGCTTTCTTT
14	NA	TRBV20-1	NA	TRBJ2-7	CSARDLEYAYEQYF	TGCAGTGCTAGAGATTTAGAGTACGCCTACGAGCAGTACTTC
16	TRBD1	TRBV7-2	NA	TRBJ1-2	CASSLLRDRGPYGYTF	TGTGCCAGCAGCCTTCTCCGGGACAGGGGGCCTTATGGCTACACCTTC
15	NA	TRBV19	few	TRBJ2-1	CASSTGERAYNEQFF	TGTGCCAGTAGTACCGGGGAGAGGGCTTACAATGAGCAGTTCTTC
16	TRBD1	TRBV18	NA	TRBJ2-3	CASSPTGGSRGDTQYF	TGTGCCAGCTCACCAACAGGGGGCTCAAGAGGAGATACGCAGTATTTT
15	NA	TRBV9	many	TRBJ2-7	CASSVGWGQTYEQYF	TGTGCCAGCAGCGTAGGGTGGGGCCAAACCTACGAGCAGTACTTC
16	TRBD2	TRBV20-1	NA	TRBJ2-5	CSAQGSSGIVGETQYF	TGCAGTGCTCAAGGGTCTAGCGGGATTGTGGGAGAGACCCAGTACTTC
13	NA	TRBV2	few	TRBJ1-1	CASSVKRNTEAFF	TGTGCCAGCAGTGTGAAAAGAAACACTGAAGCTTTCTTT
15	TRBD1	TRBV3-1	NA	TRBJ2-7	CASSQRQGPSYEQYF	TGTGCCAGCAGCCAACGACAGGGGCCTTCCTACGAGCAGTACTTC
13	TRBD2	TRBV6-2/TRBV6-3	NA	TRBJ2-7	CASRTMISGGQYF	TGTGCCAGCAGGACTATGATAAGCGGGGGCCAGTACTTC
14	TRBD2	TRBV27	NA	TRBJ2-3	CASRSGGIRDTQYF	TGTGCCAGCAGAAGCGGGGGGATAAGAGATACGCAGTATTTT
16	NA	TRBV15	NA	TRBJ2-7	CATSSGGDSGSYEQYF	TGTGCCACCAGCAGCGGAGGGGACAGCGGCTCCTACGAGCAGTACTTC
15	NA	TRBV6-2/TRBV6-3	NA	TRBJ1-6	CASKGGTSYNSPLHF	TGTGCCAGCAAAGGAGGGACGTCCTATAATTCACCCCTCCACTTT
16	TRBD1	TRBV20-1	few	TRBJ1-6	CSADPGQGMFNSPLHF	TGCAGTGCTGATCCGGGACAGGGAATGTTTAATTCACCCCTCCACTTT
12	NA	TRBV4-2	NA	TRBJ2-3	CASSPEDNTQYF	TGTGCCAGCAGCCCAGAGGACAATACGCAGTATTTT
16	TRBD2	TRBV9	NA	TRBJ2-4	CASSVAGSGRVNIRYF	TGTGCCAGCAGCGTAGCGGGTAGCGGGAGAGTAAACATTCGGTACTTC
16	TRBD1	TRBV13	NA	TRBJ2-3	CASSERQGARTDTQYF	TGTGCCAGCAGCGAACGACAGGGGGCCCGCACAGATACGCAGTATTTT
14	NA	TRBV20-1	many	TRBJ2-5	CSARSTSAGETQYF	TGCAGTGCTCGCTCGACTAGTGCGGGCGAGACCCAGTACTTC
15	TRBD2	TRBV29-1	many	TRBJ2-7	CSVELEAGSGYEQYF	TGCAGCGTTGAACTCGAAGCGGGAAGTGGATACGAGCAGTACTTC
15	TRBD2	TRBV6-1	many	TRBJ2-3	CASSIFSGGSDTQYF	TGTGCCAGCAGTATTTTTAGCGGGGGCTCAGATACGCAGTATTTT
15	NA	TRBV5-1	NA	TRBJ2-5	CASSLRSSAQETQYF	TGCGCCAGCAGCTTGAGATCGTCAGCCCAAGAGACCCAGTACTTC